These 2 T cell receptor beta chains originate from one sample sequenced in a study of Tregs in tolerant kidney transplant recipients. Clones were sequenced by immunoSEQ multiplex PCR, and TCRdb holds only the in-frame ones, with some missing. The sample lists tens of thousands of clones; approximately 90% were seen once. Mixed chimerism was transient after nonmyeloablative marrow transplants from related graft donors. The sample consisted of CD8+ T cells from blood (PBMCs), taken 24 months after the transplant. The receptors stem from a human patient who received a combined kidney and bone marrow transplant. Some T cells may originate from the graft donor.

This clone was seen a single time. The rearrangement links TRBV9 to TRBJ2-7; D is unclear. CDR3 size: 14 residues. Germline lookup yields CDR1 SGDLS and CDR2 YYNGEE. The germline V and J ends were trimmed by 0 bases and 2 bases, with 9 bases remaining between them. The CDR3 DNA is TGTGCCAGCAGCGTAGGTGGCCCCACCTACGAGCAGTACTTC. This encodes CASSVGGPTYEQYF.

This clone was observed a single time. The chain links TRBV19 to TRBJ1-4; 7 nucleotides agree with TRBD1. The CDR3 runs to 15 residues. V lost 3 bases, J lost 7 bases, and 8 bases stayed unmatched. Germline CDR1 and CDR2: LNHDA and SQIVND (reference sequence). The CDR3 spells CASSIPGQLSEKLFF. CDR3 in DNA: TGTGCCAGTAGTATCCCGGGACAGCTTAGTGAAAAACTGTTTTTT.